The clone carrying this T cell receptor beta chain was seen a few times. Antigen: not known. The data are from a study of T cell responses to AZD1222 COVID-19 vaccine. General study results and limits: Just 5 to 7 people given AZD1222 tested seropositive at baseline.

Sequencing used immunoSEQ multiplex PCR; TCRdb keeps in-frame clones, though not all of them. Seen here are some 80,000 clones, less than 90% observed once, and the top ten hold 7%. Germline V gives CDR1 SGHRS, CDR2 YFSETQ. CDR3 size: 16 residues. V was pared by 7 bases and J by 8 bases, with 14 bases of the junction left unmatched. The V and J genes are TRBV5-1 and TRBJ2-1; the match to TRBD2 covers 11 bases. The sample in question was peripheral blood, obtained on day 0 of AZD1222 vaccination. The source is an adult in good health. CDR3 residues: CASGLLSGGAFHEQFF. The DNA for the CDR3 is TGCGCCAGCGGGCTACTTAGCGGGGGGGCCTTCCATGAGCAGTTCTTC.